Each of the 5 T cell receptor beta chains below was sequenced from the same sample in a study of cytomegalovirus exposure and HLA in healthy donors. PCR employed 60 Vbeta and 13 Jbeta primers. The data were produced by immunoSEQ multiplex PCR, yet TCRdb's version contains in-frame clones alone and is incomplete. The table includes about 85,000 clones, about four fifths detected once. Source material: PBMCs. These receptors all come from a man aged 50-59 years in good health and CMV-seropositive.

V is TRBV6-5 and J is TRBJ1-3; D ambiguous. Germline values: CDR1 MNHEY, CDR2 SVGAGI. This CDR3 comprises 14 residues. V shed 2 bases and J shed 4 bases, with 9 bases lying between them. The CDR3 spells CASSYEAEGNTIYF. Written as DNA, the CDR3 is TGTGCCAGCAGTTACGAGGCGGAGGGAAACACCATATATTTT.

This chain connects TRBV7-8 to TRBJ2-1; possible D gene TRBD1, 5 bases. V was cut by 8 bases and J by 7 bases, with 12 bases left in between. Germline V gene sequence: CDR1 SGHVS, CDR2 FQNEAQ. This CDR3 is 12 amino acids long. CDR3 bases: TGTGCCAGCGGGGCCCCTCGGAATGAGCAGTTCTTC. It translates to CASGAPRNEQFF.

This chain joins TRBV28 and TRBJ1-2; 7 bases fit TRBD1. CDR1 and CDR2 (germline): MDHEN, SYDVKM. Losses at the gene ends were 5 bases for V and 4 bases for J; bases not matched to a gene: 7. CDR3 length: 14 residues. The CDR3 DNA sequence: TGTGCCAGCAGTGAGGGGGCGCGACGCTATGGCTACACCTTC. It codes for CASSEGARRYGYTF.

The chain couples TRBV19 to TRBJ1-5; 9 bases line up with TRBD1. Germline V lookup: CDR1 LNHDA, CDR2 SQIVND (reference sequence). V gave up 7 bases and J gave up 4 bases; unmatched junction bases: 8. This CDR3 is built from 15 residues. The CDR3 DNA reads TGTGCCAGTAACCGAAACAGGGGGCAGAATCAGCCCCAGCATTTT. This codes for CASNRNRGQNQPQHF.

The CDR3 loop is CASSSPEGGGPSTDTQYF. The CDR3 region has the DNA TGTGCCAGCAGTTCGCCCGAGGGGGGAGGGCCGAGCACAGATACGCAGTATTTT. The chain employs TRBV27 and TRBJ2-3, with D possibly matching TRBD2 (7 bases). CDR1 and CDR2 from the germline V gene are MNHEY and SMNVEV (reference sequence). V was pared by 4 bases and J by 0 bases, with 20 bases between. The CDR3 has 18 amino acids.